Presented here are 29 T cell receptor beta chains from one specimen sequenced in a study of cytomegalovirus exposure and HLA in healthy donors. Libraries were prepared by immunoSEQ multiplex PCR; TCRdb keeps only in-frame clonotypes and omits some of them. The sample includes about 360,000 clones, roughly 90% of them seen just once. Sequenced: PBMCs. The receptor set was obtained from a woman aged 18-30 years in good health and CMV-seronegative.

The CDR3 region is CASSLASGGPRNEQFF. As DNA, the CDR3 is TGTGCCAGCAGCTTAGCATCGGGAGGGCCACGGAATGAGCAGTTCTTC. The chain couples TRBV7-7 to TRBJ2-1; 8 bases line up with TRBD2. V shed 0 bases, J shed 7 bases, and the junction held 8 bases outside the gene matches. Germline V gene data show CDR1 as SSHAT and CDR2 as FNYEAQ (reference sequence). This CDR3 has 16 amino acids.

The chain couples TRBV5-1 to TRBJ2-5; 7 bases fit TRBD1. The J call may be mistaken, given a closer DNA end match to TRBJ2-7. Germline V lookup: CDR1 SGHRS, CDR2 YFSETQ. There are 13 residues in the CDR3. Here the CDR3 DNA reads TGCGCCAGCAGCCATGACAGGGACGGCGAGCAGTACTTC. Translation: CASSHDRDGEQYF.

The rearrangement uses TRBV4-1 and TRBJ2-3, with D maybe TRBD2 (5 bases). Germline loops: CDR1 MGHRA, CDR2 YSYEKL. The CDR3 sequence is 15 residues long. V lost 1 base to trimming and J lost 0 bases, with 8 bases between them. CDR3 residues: CASSQGAASTDTQYF. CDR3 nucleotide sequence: TGCGCCAGCAGCCAAGGAGCGGCTAGCACAGATACGCAGTATTTT.

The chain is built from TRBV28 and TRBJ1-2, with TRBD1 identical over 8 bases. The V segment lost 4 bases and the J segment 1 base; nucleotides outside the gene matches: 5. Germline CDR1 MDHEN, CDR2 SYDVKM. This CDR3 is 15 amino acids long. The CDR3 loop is CASSSGGAGNYGYTF. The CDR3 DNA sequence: TGTGCCAGCAGTTCAGGGGGCGCTGGTAACTATGGCTACACCTTC.

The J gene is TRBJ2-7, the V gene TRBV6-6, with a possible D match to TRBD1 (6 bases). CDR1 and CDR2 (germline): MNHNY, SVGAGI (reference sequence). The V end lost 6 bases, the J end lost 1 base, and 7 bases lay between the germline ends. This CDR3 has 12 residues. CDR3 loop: CASRTGSYEQYF. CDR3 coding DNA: TGTGCCAGCAGAACAGGGTCCTACGAGCAGTACTTC.

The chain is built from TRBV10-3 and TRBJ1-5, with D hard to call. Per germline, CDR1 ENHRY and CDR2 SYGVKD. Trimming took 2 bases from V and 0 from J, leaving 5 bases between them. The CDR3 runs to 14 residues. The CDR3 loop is CAISEDISNQPQHF. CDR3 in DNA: TGTGCCATCAGTGAGGACATTAGCAATCAGCCCCAGCATTTT.

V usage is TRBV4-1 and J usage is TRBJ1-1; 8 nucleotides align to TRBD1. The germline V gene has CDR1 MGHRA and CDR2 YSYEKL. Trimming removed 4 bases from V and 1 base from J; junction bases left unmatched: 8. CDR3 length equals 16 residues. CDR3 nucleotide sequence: TGCGCCAGCAGCCCCTATCAGGGGGCCACGAACACTGAAGCTTTCTTT. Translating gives CASSPYQGATNTEAFF.

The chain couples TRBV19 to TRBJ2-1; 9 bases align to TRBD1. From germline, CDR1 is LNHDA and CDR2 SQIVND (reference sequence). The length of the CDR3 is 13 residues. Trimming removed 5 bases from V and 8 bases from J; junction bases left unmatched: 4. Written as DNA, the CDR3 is TGTGCCAGTAGTGGGACAGGGTCCGATGAGCAGTTCTTC. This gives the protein CASSGTGSDEQFF.

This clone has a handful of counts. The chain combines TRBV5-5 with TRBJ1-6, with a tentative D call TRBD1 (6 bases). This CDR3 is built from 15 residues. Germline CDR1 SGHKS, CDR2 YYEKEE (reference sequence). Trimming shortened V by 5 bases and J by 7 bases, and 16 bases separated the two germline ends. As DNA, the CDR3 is TGTGCCAGCAGACGACAGGACGGGTACAATTCACCCCTCCACTTT. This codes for CASRRQDGYNSPLHF.

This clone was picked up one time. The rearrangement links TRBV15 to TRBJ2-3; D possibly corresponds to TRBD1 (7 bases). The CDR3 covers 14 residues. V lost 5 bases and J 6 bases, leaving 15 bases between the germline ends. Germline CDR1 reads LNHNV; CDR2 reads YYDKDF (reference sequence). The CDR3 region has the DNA TGTGCCACCAGCGCAGGGGGGACCAGGGATACGCAGTATTTT. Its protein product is CATSAGGTRDTQYF.

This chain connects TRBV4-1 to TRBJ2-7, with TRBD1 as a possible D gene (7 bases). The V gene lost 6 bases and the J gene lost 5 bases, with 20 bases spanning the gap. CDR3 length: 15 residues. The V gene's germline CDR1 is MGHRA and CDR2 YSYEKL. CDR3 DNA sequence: TGCGCCAGCAGAGAAACAGGGGAGGCCCAACACGAGCAGTACTTC. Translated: CASRETGEAQHEQYF.

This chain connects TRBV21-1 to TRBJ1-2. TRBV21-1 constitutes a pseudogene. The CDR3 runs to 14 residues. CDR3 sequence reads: CASSKDEGDYGYTF. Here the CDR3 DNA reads TGTGCCAGCAGCAAAGATGAGGGTGACTATGGCTACACCTTC.

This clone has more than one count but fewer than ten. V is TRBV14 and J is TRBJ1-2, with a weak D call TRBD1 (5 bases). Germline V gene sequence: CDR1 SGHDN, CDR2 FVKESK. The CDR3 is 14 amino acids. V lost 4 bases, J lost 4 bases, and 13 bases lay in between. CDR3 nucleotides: TGTGCCAGCAGCCCCGGACAACTGGTCTATGGCTACACCTTC. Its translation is CASSPGQLVYGYTF. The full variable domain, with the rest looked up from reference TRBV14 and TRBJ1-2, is EAGVTQFPSHSVIEKGQTVTLRCDPISGHDNLYWYRRVMGKEIKFLLHFVKESKQDESGMPNNRFLAERTGGTYSTLKVQPAELEDSGVYFCASSPGQLVYGYTFGSGTRLTVV.

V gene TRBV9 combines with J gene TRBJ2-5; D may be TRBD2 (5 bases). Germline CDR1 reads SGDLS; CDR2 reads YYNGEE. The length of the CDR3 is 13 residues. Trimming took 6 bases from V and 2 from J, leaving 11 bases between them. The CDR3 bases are TGTGCCAGCAACCGGGAAGGACAAGAGACCCAGTACTTC. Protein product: CASNREGQETQYF.

CDR3 in amino acids: CASSAATRLYGYTF. In DNA form, the CDR3 reads TGTGCCAGCAGCGCGGCCACGAGACTCTATGGCTACACCTTC. The chain joins TRBV11-2 to TRBJ1-2, with unresolved D. The V end lost 5 bases, the J end lost 4 bases, and 14 bases lay between the germline ends. The CDR3 loop spans 14 amino acids. Per germline, CDR1 SGHAT and CDR2 FQNNGV.

The CDR3 sequence: CASSPWGGISYNEQFF. The CDR3 coding sequence is TGTGCCAGCAGCCCTTGGGGGGGGATCTCCTACAATGAGCAGTTCTTC. This sequence joins TRBV27 and TRBJ2-1, with 7 bases identical to TRBD2. V lost 6 bases and J lost 0; bases outside the gene matches: 8. The CDR3 runs 16 residues. The V gene's germline CDR1 is MNHEY and CDR2 SMNVEV (reference sequence).

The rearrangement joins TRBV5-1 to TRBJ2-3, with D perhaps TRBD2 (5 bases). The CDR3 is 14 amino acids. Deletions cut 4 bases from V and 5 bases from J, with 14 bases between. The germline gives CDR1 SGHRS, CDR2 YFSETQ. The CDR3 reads CASSPGISRDTQYF. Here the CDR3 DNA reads TGCGCCAGCAGCCCCGGGATCTCGAGAGATACGCAGTATTTT.

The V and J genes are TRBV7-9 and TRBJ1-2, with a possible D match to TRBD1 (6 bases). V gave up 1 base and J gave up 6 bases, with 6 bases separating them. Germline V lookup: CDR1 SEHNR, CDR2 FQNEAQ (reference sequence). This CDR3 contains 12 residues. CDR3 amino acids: CASSLGGHGYTF. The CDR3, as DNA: TGTGCCAGCAGCTTAGGGGGGCATGGCTACACCTTC.

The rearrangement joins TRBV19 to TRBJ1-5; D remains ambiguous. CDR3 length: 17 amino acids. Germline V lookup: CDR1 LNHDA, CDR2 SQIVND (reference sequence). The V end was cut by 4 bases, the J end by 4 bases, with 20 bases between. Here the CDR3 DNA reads TGTGCCAGTAGTAAGAGGTCCGTTTCGGTCGCGAATCAGCCCCAGCATTTT. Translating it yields CASSKRSVSVANQPQHF. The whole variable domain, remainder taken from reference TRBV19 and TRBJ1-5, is DGGITQSPKYLFRKEGQNVTLSCEQNLNHDAMYWYRQDPGQGLRLIYYSQIVNDFQKGDIAEGYSVSREKKESFPLTVTSAQKNPTAFYLCASSKRSVSVANQPQHFGDGTRLSIL.

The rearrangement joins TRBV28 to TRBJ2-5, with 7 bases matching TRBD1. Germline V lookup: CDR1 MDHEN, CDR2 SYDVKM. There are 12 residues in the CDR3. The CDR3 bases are TGTGGCTGGGGACAGAGCCAAGAGACCCAGTACTTC. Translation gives CGWGQSQETQYF.

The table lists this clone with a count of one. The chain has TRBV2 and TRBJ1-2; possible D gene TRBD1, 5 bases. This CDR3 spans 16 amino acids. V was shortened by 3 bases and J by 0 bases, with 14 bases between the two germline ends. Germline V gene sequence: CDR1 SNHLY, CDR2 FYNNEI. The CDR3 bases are TGTGCCAGCAGTGATAGTGGCAGGGAATCTAACTATGGCTACACCTTC. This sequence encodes CASSDSGRESNYGYTF.

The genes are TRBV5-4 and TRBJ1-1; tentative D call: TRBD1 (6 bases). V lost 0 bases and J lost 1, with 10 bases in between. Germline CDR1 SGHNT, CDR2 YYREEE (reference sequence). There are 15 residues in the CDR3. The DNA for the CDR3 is TGTGCCAGCAGCTTGGCTGGACAGAAGAACACTGAAGCTTTCTTT. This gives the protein CASSLAGQKNTEAFF.

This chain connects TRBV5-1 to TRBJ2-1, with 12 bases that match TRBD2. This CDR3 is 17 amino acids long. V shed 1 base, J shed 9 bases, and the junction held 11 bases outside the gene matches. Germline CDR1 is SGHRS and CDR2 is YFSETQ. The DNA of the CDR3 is TGCGCCAGCAGCTTGTCTCCACTAGCGGGGGGATCGAGTGAGCAGTTCTTC. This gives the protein CASSLSPLAGGSSEQFF.

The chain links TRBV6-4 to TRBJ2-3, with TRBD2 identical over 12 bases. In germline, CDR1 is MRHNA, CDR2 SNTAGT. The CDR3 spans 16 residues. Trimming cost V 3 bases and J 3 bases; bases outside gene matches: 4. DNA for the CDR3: TGTGCCAGCAGTGAGACTAGCGGGAGAGGAACAGATACGCAGTATTTT. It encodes CASSETSGRGTDTQYF.

CDR3 amino acids: CATAGTGDNEQFF. The DNA of the CDR3 is TGCGCCACCGCCGGGACAGGGGACAATGAGCAGTTCTTC. The chain recombines TRBV5-1 with TRBJ2-1, with 10 bases matching TRBD1. V shed 9 bases, J shed 5 bases, and the junction held 5 bases outside the gene matches. The CDR3 extends over 13 amino acids. CDR1 and CDR2 from the germline V gene are SGHRS and YFSETQ.

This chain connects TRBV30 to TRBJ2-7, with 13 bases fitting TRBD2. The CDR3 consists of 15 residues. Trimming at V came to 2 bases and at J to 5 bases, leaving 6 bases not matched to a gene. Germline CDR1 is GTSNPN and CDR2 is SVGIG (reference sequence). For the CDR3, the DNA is TGTGCCTGGAGTTCGACTAGCGGGGGGTTGGACGAGCAGTACTTC. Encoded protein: CAWSSTSGGLDEQYF.

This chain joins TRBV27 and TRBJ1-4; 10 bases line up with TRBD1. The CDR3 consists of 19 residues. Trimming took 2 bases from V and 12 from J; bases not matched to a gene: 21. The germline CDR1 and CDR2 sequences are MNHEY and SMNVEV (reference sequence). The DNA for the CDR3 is TGTGCCAGCAGTTTACGGTGGGGACAGGGGTCGGGGGGGTCCGTCGAACTGTTTTTT. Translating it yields CASSLRWGQGSGGSVELFF.

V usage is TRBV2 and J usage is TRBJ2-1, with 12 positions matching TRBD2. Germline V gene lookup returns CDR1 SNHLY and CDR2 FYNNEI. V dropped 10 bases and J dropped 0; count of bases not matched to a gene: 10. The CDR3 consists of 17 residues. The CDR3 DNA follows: TGTGCCACAAAAGGGACTAGCGGGTTAAGCTCCTACAATGAGCAGTTCTTC. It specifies CATKGTSGLSSYNEQFF. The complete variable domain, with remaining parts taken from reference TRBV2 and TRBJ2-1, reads EPEVTQTPSHQVTQMGQEVILRCVPISNHLYFYWYRQILGQKVEFLVSFYNNEISEKSEIFDDQFSVERPDGSNFTLKIRSTKLEDSAMYFCATKGTSGLSSYNEQFFGPGTRLTVL.

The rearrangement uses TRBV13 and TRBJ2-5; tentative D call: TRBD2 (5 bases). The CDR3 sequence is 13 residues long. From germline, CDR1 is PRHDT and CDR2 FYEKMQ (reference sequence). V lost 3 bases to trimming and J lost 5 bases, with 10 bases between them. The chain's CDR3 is CASSFRGSETQYF. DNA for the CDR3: TGTGCCAGCAGCTTCCGGGGATCGGAGACCCAGTACTTC.